This T cell receptor beta chain comes out of a study of shared clonotypes between healthy human individuals. Broader study findings: Clonotype sharing among donors likely depends on sequencing depth.

Ten immunoSEQ deep assay plates served to sequence unsorted PBMC DNA. Profiled with immunoSEQ multiplex PCR; TCRdb holds only in-frame clones, not every one. The sample gives about 480,000 clones, over 75% of which show up once; approximately 13% is in the top ten. Concerning this clone: Its target is unknown.

Only Caucasian adults living in Nashville, Tennessee made up the donor group. For unsorted samples, genomic DNA was extracted from around 95 million PBMCs. The sample consisted of PBMCs. The source is a woman between 40 and 55 years old in good health. Some clones in this sample may be carry-over from other donors' samples.

The CDR3 protein is CASRYRGLEAFF. CDR3 nucleotide sequence: TGTGCCAGCAGGTACAGGGGTTTGGAAGCTTTCTTT. The chain has TRBV6-6 and TRBJ1-1, with 7 bases aligning to TRBD1. The CDR3 is 12 residues long. The V segment lost 6 bases and the J segment 8 bases; nucleotides outside the gene matches: 6. Germline V gene sequence: CDR1 MNHNY, CDR2 SVGAGI (reference sequence).